This TCR beta chain was sequenced during a study of cytomegalovirus exposure and HLA in healthy donors. To note about this clone: What it binds is not known.

Overall study findings and caveats: What TCR beta sequences reportedly achieved was accurate prediction of HLA-A and HLA-B alleles in most subjects.

PCR used 60 Vbeta primers and 13 Jbeta primers. Repertoires were generated with immunoSEQ multiplex PCR, while TCRdb's copy carries only in-frame clones and drops some. This sample contains about 200,000 clones. Material for sequencing was PBMCs. The origin of this receptor is a boy younger than 18 in good health and CMV-seronegative.

The CDR3 DNA sequence: TGCGCCAGCAGTCGGGCTAGCGGGAGTTTCGCGCAGTATTTT. Protein product: CASSRASGSFAQYF. This chain joins TRBV10-1 and TRBJ2-3; 10 bases fit TRBD2. The CDR3 extends over 14 amino acids. The V segment lost 5 bases and the J segment 10 bases; nucleotides outside the gene matches: 9. Germline V gene sequence: CDR1 WNHNN, CDR2 SYGVQD (reference sequence).